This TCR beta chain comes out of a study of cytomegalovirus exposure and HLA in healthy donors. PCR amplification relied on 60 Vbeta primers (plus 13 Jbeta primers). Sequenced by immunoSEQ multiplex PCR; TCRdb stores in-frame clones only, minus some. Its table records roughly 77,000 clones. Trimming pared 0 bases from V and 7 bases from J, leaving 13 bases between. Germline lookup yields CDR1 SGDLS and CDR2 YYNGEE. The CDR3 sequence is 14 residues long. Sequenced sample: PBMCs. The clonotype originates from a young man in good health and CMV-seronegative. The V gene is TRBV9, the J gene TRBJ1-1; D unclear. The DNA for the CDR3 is TGTGCCAGCAGCGTAGATCAGGAGGATAGTGAAGCTTTCTTT. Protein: CASSVDQEDSEAFF.